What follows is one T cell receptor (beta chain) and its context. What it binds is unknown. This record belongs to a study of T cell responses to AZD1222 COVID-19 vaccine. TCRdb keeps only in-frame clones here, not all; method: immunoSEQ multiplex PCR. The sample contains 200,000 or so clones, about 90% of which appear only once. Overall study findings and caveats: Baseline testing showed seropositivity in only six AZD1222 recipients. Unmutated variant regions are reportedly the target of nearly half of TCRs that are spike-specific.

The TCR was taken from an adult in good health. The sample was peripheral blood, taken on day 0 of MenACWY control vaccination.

The CDR3 loop reads CASSFGGGDEQYF. CDR3 sequence (DNA): TGCGCCAGCAGCTTCGGCGGGGGCGACGAGCAGTACTTC. This chain links TRBV5-1 with TRBJ2-7, with TRBD2 as a possible D gene (7 bases). Germline CDR1 is SGHRS and CDR2 is YFSETQ. V was cut by 2 bases and J by 5 bases, with 11 bases left in between. The CDR3 is 13 amino acids.